This TCR beta chain was recorded in a study of blood T cell repertoires in COVID-19. Study-wide background: Recovery among Cohort 3 donors was established by two negative PCRs, clearance, or symptom resolution.

This CDR3 contains 13 residues. CDR1 MNHEY and CDR2 SMNVEV come from the germline V gene (reference sequence). Germline trimming cut 7 bases from V and 6 bases from J; bases unmatched to any gene: 7. As handled by the study authors: Nucleated cell number was recorded as an estimate derived from reference gene primer amplification. Method: immunoSEQ multiplex PCR; TCRdb's copy keeps in-frame clones and lacks some. D and trimming come from the DNA, and the V and J calls and clone size come from that table. The sample has hundreds of thousands of clones; more than 75% are singletons. The TCR was taken from a woman in her sixties in a cohort exposed to, infected with or recovered from COVID-19 (not recorded which). The sample consisted of PBMCs or T cells enriched from blood (not recorded which). The J gene is TRBJ1-1, the V gene TRBV27; TRBD1 matches at 8 bases. The CDR3 nucleotides read TGTGCCAGCACAAGGAGACAGGGGTCTGAAGCTTTCTTT. Translation gives CASTRRQGSEAFF.